A selection of T cell receptor beta chains follows, all from one sample in a study of T cell repertoires in cytomegalovirus infection. Their recognized antigens are unknown. TCRdb analysed the reads with MiXCR anew, one entry per CDR3 protein. The data show about 920,000 distinct CDR3 sequences, with roughly 31% seen just once and 13% held by the top ten. Sequencing was performed on cultured CD8+ T cells from PBMCs, taken from culture after CMV antigen stimulation. These receptors all stem from a human donor in good health (CMV status not recorded). Some clones in this sample may be carry-over from other donors' samples. CDR3s include the opening cysteine and the closing phenylalanine or tryptophan. Fields, in order: D gene, V gene, J gene, clone size, CDR3 protein, CDR3 DNA. D genes are given only for firm matches. Where a row states a size, it is once, few, many or the class of an expanded clone; other rows omit it.

TRBD1	TRBV6-2/TRBV6-3	TRBJ1-5	few	CASSLLQGIHNQPQHF	TGTGCCAGCAGTCTATTACAGGGGATACACAATCAGCCCCAGCATTTT
.	TRBV28	TRBJ1-5	.	CASRAQDYSNQPQHF	TGTGCCAGCAGGGCCCAGGACTATAGCAATCAGCCCCAGCATTTT
.	TRBV29-1	TRBJ2-3	few	CSVEGGRGTDTQYF	TGCAGCGTTGAAGGTGGTAGAGGAACAGATACGCAGTATTTT
.	TRBV20-1	TRBJ2-7	.	CSADKKDRPFYEQYF	TGCAGTGCCGACAAGAAGGACAGACCTTTCTACGAGCAGTACTTC
.	TRBV5-8	TRBJ1-6	.	CASSLAGSRNSPLHF	TGTGCCAGCAGCTTGGCGGGATCCAGAAATTCACCCCTCCACTTT
TRBD2	TRBV7-2	TRBJ2-5	.	CASSPWSLSGQETQYF	TGTGCCAGCAGCCCCTGGAGTCTTAGCGGGCAAGAGACCCAGTACTTC
.	TRBV12-3/TRBV12-4	TRBJ1-5	.	CASSSRDRLEPQHF	TGTGCCAGCAGTTCCCGGGACCGCCTGGAACCCCAGCATTTT
.	TRBV7-3	TRBJ1-2	.	CASSSGTNSNYGYTF	TGTGCCAGCAGCTCCGGGACAAACTCTAACTATGGCTACACCTTC
.	TRBV7-4	TRBJ1-4	.	CASSFKTNEKLFF	TGTGCCAGCAGCTTCAAGACTAATGAAAAACTGTTTTTT
.	TRBV6-5	TRBJ2-5	.	CASSYSGGDETQYF	TGTGCCAGCAGTTACTCAGGGGGAGATGAGACCCAGTACTTC
TRBD2	TRBV28	TRBJ2-1	.	CASTGREDYNEQFF	TGTGCCAGCACCGGGAGGGAAGACTACAATGAGCAGTTCTTC
.	TRBV3-1	TRBJ1-6	.	CASSPRMGGQSPLHF	TGTGCCAGCAGCCCACGTATGGGGGGGCAATCACCCCTCCACTTT
.	TRBV12-3/TRBV12-4	TRBJ2-7	few	CASAHSYEQYF	TGTGCCAGCGCCCACTCCTACGAGCAGTACTTC
TRBD2	TRBV27	TRBJ2-7	.	CASSLSKRGLSYEQYF	TGTGCCAGCAGTTTATCGAAGCGGGGGCTGTCCTACGAGCAGTACTTC
TRBD2	TRBV7-3	TRBJ2-1	many	CASSQVLAADYNEQFF	TGTGCCAGCAGCCAGGTACTAGCGGCGGACTACAATGAGCAGTTCTTC
.	TRBV27	TRBJ2-7	few	CASSFRPAPYEQYF	TGTGCCAGCAGTTTTAGACCGGCTCCCTACGAGCAGTACTTC
.	TRBV19	TRBJ1-1	few	CASIQGRGKPEAFF	TGTGCCAGTATTCAGGGGAGGGGTAAACCTGAAGCTTTCTTT
TRBD1	TRBV4-1	TRBJ1-1	few	CASSQVLYRGDTEAFF	TGCGCCAGCAGCCAAGTATTATACAGGGGTGACACTGAAGCTTTCTTT
.	TRBV12-5	TRBJ2-2	few	CASGLAHHLGSSGELFF	TGTGCTAGTGGTTTGGCCCACCATTTGGGGAGTTCCGGGGAGCTGTTTTTT
.	TRBV7-9	TRBJ1-1	many	CAALRKADTEAFF	TGTGCCGCCTTACGGAAGGCGGACACTGAAGCTTTCTTT
.	TRBV6-5	TRBJ2-1	few	CASSYGTHNEQFF	TGTGCCAGCAGTTACGGGACTCACAATGAGCAGTTCTTC
.	TRBV7-6	TRBJ1-3	few	CASRPPGSSGNTIYF	TGTGCCAGCAGACCCCCCGGCAGCTCTGGAAACACCATATATTTT
TRBD2	TRBV29-1	TRBJ2-1	.	CSVEEMTSGGSNEQFF	TGCAGCGTTGAAGAGATGACTAGCGGGGGGTCGAATGAGCAGTTCTTC
.	TRBV7-9	TRBJ1-3	.	CASSLQLRSGNTIYF	TGTGCCAGCAGCTTGCAGTTACGCTCTGGAAACACCATATATTTT
.	TRBV6-5	TRBJ1-6	few	CASSSAVRSSYNSPLHF	TGTGCCAGCAGTTCTGCAGTGAGGAGCTCCTATAATTCACCCCTCCACTTT
TRBD1	TRBV7-3	TRBJ2-2	.	CASSLMAGTGGFGELFF	TGTGCCAGCAGCCTTATGGCGGGGACAGGGGGCTTCGGGGAGCTGTTTTTT
TRBD2	TRBV7-8	TRBJ2-1	many	CASSTRRGNEQFF	TGTGCCAGCAGTACCAGGCGGGGGAATGAGCAGTTCTTC
.	TRBV7-9	TRBJ1-1	few	CASSLRRGGGTEAFF	TGTGCCAGCAGCTTAAGGAGAGGAGGGGGCACTGAAGCTTTCTTT
.	TRBV9	TRBJ1-6	once	CASSDSQGPPLHF	TGTGCCAGCAGCGACTCACAAGGACCACCCCTCCACTTT
.	TRBV14	TRBJ2-7	.	CASSQVSREQYF	TGTGCCAGCAGCCAAGTCTCGCGAGAGCAGTACTTC
TRBD1	TRBV5-5	TRBJ2-4	.	CASNPTQPDRGRTKNIQYF	TGTGCCAGCAACCCGACACAACCTGACAGGGGGAGAACCAAAAACATTCAGTACTTC
.	TRBV4-1	TRBJ2-5	few	CASSREGEETQYF	TGCGCCAGCAGCCGGGAGGGGGAAGAGACCCAGTACTTC
.	TRBV7-2	TRBJ1-5	.	CASSPGHQPQHF	TGTGCCAGCAGCCCCGGCCACCAGCCCCAGCATTTT
TRBD1	TRBV27	TRBJ1-2	.	CVSSHGTGSNYGYTF	TGTGTCAGCAGTCACGGGACAGGGTCTAACTATGGCTACACCTTC
.	TRBV4-3	TRBJ2-1	.	CASSLGGDYYYNEQFF	TGCGCCAGCAGCCTAGGGGGGGACTACTACTACAATGAGCAGTTCTTC
.	TRBV7-3	TRBJ2-1	.	CASSSALTNEQFF	TGTGCCAGCAGCTCCGCTCTTACGAATGAGCAGTTCTTC
TRBD2	TRBV7-8	TRBJ2-2	few	CASSLASSGGAVTGELFF	TGTGCCAGCAGCTTAGCTTCTAGCGGGGGGGCTGTCACCGGGGAGCTGTTTTTT
.	TRBV19	TRBJ2-1	.	CASSQEGHGYNEQFF	TGTGCCAGTAGCCAGGAGGGACACGGATACAATGAGCAGTTCTTC
TRBD1	TRBV7-8	TRBJ2-1	many	CASSLDRNNEQFF	TGTGCCAGCAGCTTGGACAGGAACAATGAGCAGTTCTTC
.	TRBV19	TRBJ1-5	.	CASSIETPALSNQPQHF	TGTGCCAGTAGTATAGAGACGCCTGCTCTTAGCAATCAGCCCCAGCATTTT